The 14 T cell receptor beta chains below come from one sample, sequenced in a study of blood T cell repertoires in COVID-19. Only in-frame clones appear in the TCRdb table, and some are missing; sequencing was by immunoSEQ multiplex PCR. Altogether about 420,000 clones are present, approximately 90% being singletons, with the ten largest covering about 0.91%. The material sequenced was peripheral blood. All receptors derive from a man younger than 35 with COVID-19, enrolled during active disease.

This sequence joins TRBV10-3 and TRBJ2-7; the D gene is possibly TRBD2 (5 bases). The V end lost 3 bases, the J end lost 7 bases, and 13 bases lay between the germline ends. The V gene's germline CDR1 is ENHRY and CDR2 SYGVKD. CDR3 length: 13 amino acids. This chain's CDR3 is CAISDGSSGEQYF. CDR3 in DNA: TGTGCCATCAGTGACGGGTCCTCGGGAGAGCAGTACTTC.

The chain recombines TRBV3-1 (or the pseudogene TRBV3-2) with TRBJ1-1; D perhaps matches TRBD1 (5 bases). The germline V gene encodes CDR1 LGHDT and CDR2 YNNKEL (reference sequence). V was pared by 5 bases and J by 5 bases, with 12 bases between. The CDR3 is 13 residues long. CDR3 loop: CASSSGGVTEAFF. CDR3 DNA: TGTGCCAGCAGCTCCGGGGGGGTTACTGAAGCTTTCTTT.

The rearrangement joins TRBV7-8 to TRBJ1-1, with 8 bases fitting TRBD1. After removal of 4 bases from V and 5 bases from J, the junction contained 6 bases not matched to a gene. Per the germline V gene, CDR1 is SGHVS and CDR2 is FQNEAQ. The CDR3 covers 14 residues. CDR3 sequence reads: CASSYIDRGTEAFF. The CDR3 DNA reads as TGTGCCAGCAGCTACATTGACAGGGGAACTGAAGCTTTCTTT.

The chain couples TRBV19 to TRBJ1-4; 7 positions agree with TRBD1. The J segment lost 2 bases and the V segment lost 6 bases, leaving 9 bases of the junction unmatched. This CDR3 region has 16 residues. The germline gives CDR1 LNHDA, CDR2 SQIVND (reference sequence). CDR3 amino acids: CASRTGLSPTNEKLFF. For the CDR3, the DNA is TGTGCCAGTAGGACAGGGTTGTCCCCCACTAATGAAAAACTGTTTTTT.

This chain's CDR3 is CAWNSGTGDGRYEQYF. In DNA, the CDR3 is TGTGCCTGGAATAGCGGGACAGGGGACGGTAGGTACGAGCAGTACTTC. The chain couples TRBV30 to TRBJ2-7; 10 nucleotides agree with TRBD1. CDR1 is GTSNPN and CDR2 is SVGIG in the germline V gene (reference sequence). V gave up 4 bases and J gave up 4 bases; unmatched junction bases: 13. This CDR3 has 16 residues.

As for this clone: One end of the junction does not line up with germline, which may come from a read error. CDR3 nucleotides: TGTGCCAGCAGTAAAGCCGGACTAGCGGGTAATGAGCAGTTCTTC. Translation: CASSKAGLAGNEQFF. The chain links TRBV6-1 to TRBJ2-1, with TRBD2 matching over 11 bases. CDR1 is MNHNS, CDR2 SASEGT, per germline. This CDR3 contains 15 residues.

The chain joins TRBV5-1 to TRBJ2-5; D uncertain. V shed 6 bases and J shed 0 bases, with 12 bases lying between them. This CDR3 has 14 amino acids. Germline V gene data show CDR1 as SGHRS and CDR2 as YFSETQ. Written as DNA, the CDR3 is TGCGCCAGCAAGGTGACAACAAACCAAGAGACCCAGTACTTC. The encoded protein is CASKVTTNQETQYF.

The CDR3 nucleotides read TGTGCCACCAGTGAACGGGGACAACGCAACCCCCAGCAGTACTTC. Translating it yields CATSERGQRNPQQYF. The chain carries TRBV24-1 and TRBJ2-7; D is possibly TRBD1 (6 bases). Germline V gene data show CDR1 as KGHDR and CDR2 as SFDVKD. V lost 4 bases, J lost 8 bases, and 20 bases lay in between. This CDR3 is 15 amino acids long.

The genes are TRBV20-1 and TRBJ2-2; D is uncertain. The germline gives CDR1 DFQATT, CDR2 SNEGSKA (reference sequence). The CDR3 loop spans 11 amino acids. The germline V and J ends were trimmed by 4 bases and 4 bases, with 4 bases remaining between them. DNA for the CDR3: TGCAGTGCTACTAGCACCGGGGAGCTGTTTTTT. Translated, it gives CSATSTGELFF.

This chain connects TRBV19 to TRBJ2-7; 9 bases match TRBD1. Germline values: CDR1 LNHDA, CDR2 SQIVND (reference sequence). J was trimmed by 4 bases and V by 3 bases; bases with no gene match: 7. The CDR3 length is 15 residues. CDR3 coding DNA: TGTGCCAGTAGTATTGGGACAGGGACTTCATACGAGCAGTACTTC. Amino acids: CASSIGTGTSYEQYF. Complete variable domain (other parts from reference TRBV19 and TRBJ2-7): DGGITQSPKYLFRKEGQNVTLSCEQNLNHDAMYWYRQDPGQGLRLIYYSQIVNDFQKGDIAEGYSVSREKKESFPLTVTSAQKNPTAFYLCASSIGTGTSYEQYFGPGTRLTVT.

The chain combines TRBV28 with TRBJ2-2, with D tentatively TRBD1 (6 bases). The V and J ends lost 8 bases and 0 bases respectively, with 10 bases between them. CDR1 is MDHEN, CDR2 SYDVKM, per germline. CDR3 length: 14 amino acids. This CDR3 is CASLRTANTGELFF. In nucleotides, the CDR3 is TGTGCCAGCTTGAGGACAGCGAACACCGGGGAGCTGTTTTTT.

Regarding this clone: Other nucleotide sequences in the sample specify the same CDR3. The chain has TRBV19 and TRBJ2-7, with 7 positions matching TRBD2. This CDR3 contains 13 residues. Germline V lookup: CDR1 LNHDA, CDR2 SQIVND (reference sequence). With 1 base clipped from V and 3 bases from J, the junction kept 0 bases outside the gene matches. The CDR3 here is CASSIGDYYEQYF. DNA of the CDR3: TGTGCCAGTAGTATAGGGGACTACTACGAGCAGTACTTC.

J is TRBJ2-7 and V is TRBV12-3 or TRBV12-4, with a possible D match to TRBD2 (5 bases). Trimming cost V 3 bases and J 5 bases, with 11 bases left between them. The CDR3 is 13 residues long. CDR3 coding DNA: TGTGCCAGCAGTTTCCGAGACGGGAACGAGCAGTACTTC. This gives the protein CASSFRDGNEQYF.

The chain employs TRBV6-5 and TRBJ2-7, with 10 bases lining up with TRBD1. The CDR3 loop spans 13 amino acids. Germline trimming cut 6 bases from V and 4 bases from J; bases unmatched to any gene: 3. Germline loops: CDR1 MNHEY, CDR2 SVGAGI. The CDR3 bases are TGTGCCAGCAGGACAGGGGGCTGGTACGAGCAGTACTTC. Amino acids: CASRTGGWYEQYF.